One sample yielded the 21 T cell receptor beta chains listed below, sequenced in a study of cytomegalovirus exposure and HLA in healthy donors. Primers: 60 Vbeta forward and 13 Jbeta reverse. Sequencing used immunoSEQ multiplex PCR; TCRdb keeps in-frame clones, though not all of them. The sample contains around 210,000 clones, 80% to 90% of which appear only once. Input material: PBMCs. All receptors derive from a girl aged 2 to 9 in good health and CMV-seronegative.

J is TRBJ1-6 and V is TRBV7-2, with 9 bases matching TRBD1. The length of the CDR3 is 18 residues. V shed 3 bases, J shed 8 bases, and the junction held 14 bases outside the gene matches. CDR1 SGHTA and CDR2 FQGNSA come from the germline V gene. CDR3 region: CASSLTWGQGNHDSPLHF. CDR3 bases: TGTGCCAGCAGCTTGACGTGGGGACAGGGAAACCACGATTCACCCCTCCACTTT.

The rearrangement links TRBV20-1 to TRBJ2-3; D possibly corresponds to TRBD2 (5 bases). This CDR3 contains 11 residues. V was trimmed by 7 bases and J by 4 bases, leaving 9 bases between them. Germline-derived CDR1 and CDR2 are DFQATT and SNEGSKA (reference sequence). The CDR3 loop reads CSGPSPDTQYF. The CDR3 DNA reads TGCAGTGGACCTAGCCCAGATACGCAGTATTTT.

The CDR3 reads CASKQGIYNSPLHF. CDR3 bases: TGTGCCAGCAAACAGGGTATCTATAATTCACCCCTCCACTTT. The V call is TRBV5-6, the J call TRBJ1-6, with TRBD1 as a possible D gene (6 bases). This CDR3 spans 14 amino acids. V dropped 6 bases and J dropped 3 bases, with 10 bases sitting between them. Germline CDR1 and CDR2: SGHDT and YYEEEE.

The chain is built from TRBV6-1 and TRBJ1-4; 7 positions match TRBD1. V lost 7 bases to trimming and J lost 6 bases; unmatched junction nucleotides: 8. The CDR3 is 14 residues long. Germline values: CDR1 MNHNS, CDR2 SASEGT. The CDR3 DNA reads TGTGCCAGCACCCCGACAGGGACCTATGAAAAACTGTTTTTT. It yields the protein CASTPTGTYEKLFF.

This clone was observed a few times. The chain links TRBV9 to TRBJ2-3; TRBD2 matches 9 bases. The CDR3 runs to 18 residues. Germline V gene sequence: CDR1 SGDLS, CDR2 YYNGEE. The V gene end was trimmed by 0 bases and the J gene end by 0 bases; junction bases not matched to a gene: 8. The CDR3 loop reads CASSVVPAGGPSTDTQYF. In DNA form, the CDR3 reads TGTGCCAGCAGCGTAGTCCCAGCGGGGGGCCCTAGCACAGATACGCAGTATTTT.

About this clone: Additional DNA sequences in this sample encode the identical CDR3. The chain recombines TRBV5-4 with TRBJ2-5; 8 bases are a match to TRBD2. The CDR3 is made up of 15 amino acids. Germline assignment: CDR1 SGHNT and CDR2 YYREEE (reference sequence). The junction had 10 bases not matched to a gene; V was cut back by 4 bases and J by 5 bases. The CDR3 bases are TGTGCCAGCAGCCTCACTAGCGGTCGGGGGGAGACCCAGTACTTC. Residues: CASSLTSGRGETQYF.

CDR3 residues: CASSESKSQFF. The CDR3 coding sequence is TGTGCCAGCAGTGAATCCAAATCGCAGTTCTTC. The chain links TRBV6-1 to TRBJ2-1; D unresolved. V shed 2 bases and J shed 12 bases, with 8 bases lying between them. This CDR3 is 11 amino acids long. Looked up from germline, CDR1 is MNHNS and CDR2 is SASEGT.

Note on this clone: An end of the junction differs from the germline gene, which may be a read error. Other DNA sequences of this sample code for an identical CDR3. The J gene is TRBJ1-1, the V gene TRBV18; D ambiguous. The CDR3 has 13 residues. Germline CDR1 reads KGHSH; CDR2 reads LQKENI. The CDR3 DNA sequence: TGTGCCAGCTCACCCGACATGAACACTGAGGCTTTCTTT. It is translated as CASSPDMNTEAFF.

This chain connects TRBV2 to TRBJ2-7, with TRBD1 matching over 9 bases. Germline CDR1 reads SNHLY; CDR2 reads FYNNEI. Trimming cost V 6 bases and J 3 bases; bases outside gene matches: 6. The CDR3 spans 14 residues. The CDR3 protein is CASRQGAVFYEQYF. The CDR3 coding sequence is TGTGCCAGCAGACAGGGGGCGGTCTTCTACGAGCAGTACTTC.

CDR3 residues: CASSPRTSGGGELFF. The CDR3 DNA reads as TGTGCCAGCAGCCCCCGGACTAGCGGGGGCGGGGAGCTGTTTTTT. The rearrangement uses TRBV9 and TRBJ2-2, with TRBD2 matching over 13 bases. The J segment lost 7 bases and the V segment lost 4 bases, leaving 4 bases of the junction unmatched. The CDR3 is 15 amino acids. Germline V gene sequence: CDR1 SGDLS, CDR2 YYNGEE.

This clone was detected once. Its ends do not fully match the called genes, so a read error is possible. DNA for the CDR3: TGTGCCATCCGTGAGACGGGCACCGGGGAGCTGTTTTTT. It codes for CAIRETGTGELFF. The chain recombines TRBV10-3 with TRBJ2-2; the D is unclear. CDR3 length equals 13 residues. Looked up from germline, CDR1 is ENHRY and CDR2 is SYGVKD.

This clone is a singleton in its sample. The V gene is TRBV21-1, the J gene TRBJ2-2; the D call TRBD2 from the table was never checked on the DNA. TRBV21-1 is a pseudogene locus. The CDR3 runs to 19 residues. In nucleotides, the CDR3 is TGTGCCAGCAGCAAAGGGTATTTGGGACTAGCGGAGAACACCGGGGAGCTGTTTTTT. As protein: CASSKGYLGLAENTGELFF.

This clone turned up a few times. This sequence joins TRBV6-1 and TRBJ1-3; maybe TRBD1 (5 bases). This CDR3 comprises 13 residues. V gave up 7 bases and J gave up 0 bases, with 7 bases separating them. Germline V gene sequence: CDR1 MNHNS, CDR2 SASEGT. The CDR3 loop is CASTGISGNTIYF. CDR3 nucleotides: TGTGCCAGCACAGGGATCTCTGGAAACACCATATATTTT.

The chain links TRBV27 to TRBJ2-5; D is possibly TRBD1 (6 bases). Per the germline V gene, CDR1 is MNHEY and CDR2 is SMNVEV (reference sequence). The CDR3 is made up of 15 amino acids. V lost 1 base to trimming and J lost 5 bases, with 14 bases between them. CDR3 DNA: TGTGCCAGCAGTTTATTCAAAGGGACAAGGGAGACCCAGTACTTC. This codes for CASSLFKGTRETQYF.

The chain carries TRBV7-9 and TRBJ1-5; D might be TRBD1 (5 bases). The CDR3 totals 13 residues. V lost 4 bases and J lost 3, with 7 bases in between. Germline V CDR1 and CDR2: SEHNR, FQNEAQ (reference sequence). CDR3 in DNA: TGTGCCAGCAGCTCCAGGGACAATCAGCCCCAGCATTTT. It encodes CASSSRDNQPQHF.

The chain uses TRBV4-2 and TRBJ2-2; 10 positions match TRBD2. The CDR3 loop spans 16 amino acids. Trimming took 1 base from V and 7 from J; bases not matched to a gene: 6. Per the germline V gene, CDR1 is LGHNA and CDR2 is YNFKEQ. CDR3: CASSQVGLAVVGELFF. The CDR3 DNA is TGTGCCAGCAGCCAAGTTGGACTAGCGGTAGTCGGGGAGCTGTTTTTT.

V gene TRBV27 combines with J gene TRBJ1-2, with D perhaps TRBD1 (6 bases). Trimming stripped 0 bases from V and 4 bases from J, with 12 bases between. CDR1 is MNHEY and CDR2 is SMNVEV in the germline V gene (reference sequence). This CDR3 has 15 amino acids. The CDR3 here is CASSLSLGGAYGYTF. The CDR3 region has the DNA TGTGCCAGCAGTTTATCGTTGGGGGGGGCCTATGGCTACACCTTC.

The chain joins TRBV6-5 to TRBJ1-2; a possible D gene is TRBD1 (5 bases). V lost 4 bases to trimming and J lost 4 bases, with 10 bases between them. Germline V lookup: CDR1 MNHEY, CDR2 SVGAGI. The CDR3 has 13 amino acids. CDR3 in DNA: TGTGCCAGCAGTTTCGACAGCGCCTATGGCTACACCTTC. This sequence encodes CASSFDSAYGYTF.

This clone was counted between two and nine times. This rearrangement joins TRBV11-2 to TRBJ2-6; TRBD1 agrees at 8 bases. Germline CDR1 SGHAT, CDR2 FQNNGV. With 6 bases clipped from V and 1 base from J, the junction kept 11 bases outside the gene matches. CDR3 length: 18 amino acids. The chain's CDR3 is CASRVPGQAKSGANVLTF. The CDR3, as DNA: TGTGCCAGCAGAGTCCCGGGACAGGCCAAATCTGGGGCCAACGTCCTGACTTTC.

The chain recombines TRBV30 with TRBJ1-4; 7 bases match TRBD1. V lost 1 base and J lost 14; bases outside the gene matches: 7. The CDR3 totals 12 residues. Germline V lookup: CDR1 GTSNPN, CDR2 SVGIG (reference sequence). The CDR3 region is CAWSAETGTLFF. Here the CDR3 DNA reads TGTGCCTGGAGTGCTGAGACAGGGACTCTGTTTTTT.

The gene calls are TRBV4-1 and TRBJ2-1, with a tentative D call TRBD1 (5 bases). In germline, CDR1 is MGHRA, CDR2 YSYEKL. CDR3 size: 14 residues. V gave up 4 bases and J gave up 9 bases, with 16 bases separating them. DNA of the CDR3: TGCGCCAGCAGCCGCTCTGGCAAGGGGTTTGAGCAGTTCTTC. It codes for CASSRSGKGFEQFF.